The 27 T cell receptor beta chains presented below share a single source sample, sequenced in a study of CD8 T cells in Susac syndrome. Random hexamers were used to reverse transcribe an amount of 0.5 to 1 ug RNA. MiXCR was run by TCRdb on the immunoSEQ multiplex PCR reads, yielding one entry per CDR3 protein. The sample holds about 300,000 distinct CDR3 sequences, about 88% seen once. The sample consisted of CD8+ T cells from PBMCs. The source is a human donor with multiple sclerosis.

The V gene is TRBV27, the J gene TRBJ2-1; no clear D. The germline gives CDR1 MNHEY, CDR2 SMNVEV (reference sequence). Trimming removed 3 bases at V and 5 bases at J, with 8 bases between. This CDR3 is built from 13 residues. CDR3 in DNA: TGTGCCAGCAGTTTTGCAGCCAACAATGAGCAGTTCTTC. It is translated as CASSFAANNEQFF.

The CDR3 region has the DNA TGTGCCAGCAGCGACCCCCTTTCTGGCGGGATGAACACCGGGGAGCTGTTTTTT. Residues: CASSDPLSGGMNTGELFF. The rearrangement links TRBV9 to TRBJ2-2; TRBD2 is a possible D gene (6 bases). V was clipped by 3 bases and J by 1 base, with 19 bases between them. There are 18 residues in the CDR3. Germline CDR1 is SGDLS and CDR2 is YYNGEE.

This clonotype was recorded only once. The chain joins TRBV24-1 to TRBJ2-2; a possible D gene is TRBD2 (6 bases). Germline CDR1 reads KGHDR; CDR2 reads SFDVKD. Between the trimmed V and J ends, which lost 5 bases and 6 bases, there was a span of 15 bases. This CDR3 spans 15 amino acids. The CDR3 loop reads CATSAFRGGAGELFF. For the CDR3, the DNA is TGTGCCACCAGTGCCTTCCGGGGCGGGGCCGGGGAGCTGTTTTTT.

The chain couples TRBV20-1 to TRBJ2-6, with 7 bases that match TRBD1. Germline CDR1 is DFQATT and CDR2 is SNEGSKA (reference sequence). With 3 bases clipped from V and 1 base from J, the junction kept 0 bases outside the gene matches. This CDR3 has 14 residues. Here the CDR3 reads CSARTGSGANVLTF. CDR3 sequence (DNA): TGCAGTGCTAGGACAGGGTCTGGGGCCAACGTCCTGACTTTC.

This chain uses TRBV27 with TRBJ2-7; perhaps D is TRBD1 or TRBD2 (5 bases each). The CDR3 is 16 amino acids. Germline-derived CDR1 and CDR2 are MNHEY and SMNVEV (reference sequence). V was cut by 5 bases and J by 5 bases, with 22 bases left in between. This chain's CDR3 is CASSLGPQGRLDEQYF. The CDR3 nucleotides read TGTGCCAGCAGTCTGGGGCCCCAGGGACGCCTGGACGAGCAGTACTTC.

This chain joins TRBV6-1 and TRBJ2-1; D might be TRBD2 (7 bases). This CDR3 spans 16 amino acids. Germline values: CDR1 MNHNS, CDR2 SASEGT. Trimming took 6 bases from V and 8 from J, leaving 23 bases between them. CDR3: CASRPVPGGDTHEQFF. The CDR3 DNA reads TGTGCCAGCAGGCCCGTTCCGGGGGGCGATACCCATGAGCAGTTCTTC.

This clonotype was found once. The chain is built from TRBV7-9 and TRBJ1-1; D remains ambiguous. Trimming pared 5 bases from V and 1 base from J, leaving 14 bases between. CDR1 and CDR2 from the germline V gene are SEHNR and FQNEAQ (reference sequence). CDR3 size: 15 residues. CDR3 in amino acids: CASSPQTTRNTEAFF. CDR3 nucleotide sequence: TGTGCCAGCAGCCCCCAGACTACGCGGAACACTGAAGCTTTCTTT.

The chain links TRBV9 to TRBJ2-7, with 9 bases lining up with TRBD1. V dropped 5 bases and J dropped 3; count of bases not matched to a gene: 6. The V gene's germline CDR1 is SGDLS and CDR2 YYNGEE. The CDR3 loop spans 14 amino acids. CDR3 coding DNA: TGTGCCAGCAGTGCCGGGACAGGGTACTACGAGCAGTACTTC. Translating it yields CASSAGTGYYEQYF.

The chain carries TRBV28 and TRBJ2-2, with a tentative D call TRBD2 (5 bases). With 4 bases removed from V and 1 base from J, the gap between germline ends came to 7 bases. The CDR3 is made up of 14 amino acids. The V gene's germline CDR1 is MDHEN and CDR2 SYDVKM. CDR3 sequence reads: CASSWTLNTGELFF. The CDR3 DNA sequence: TGTGCCAGCAGTTGGACTCTGAACACCGGGGAGCTGTTTTTT.

The genes are TRBV2 and TRBJ2-2, with 8 bases that match TRBD1. Looked up from germline, CDR1 is SNHLY and CDR2 is FYNNEI. The CDR3 extends over 13 amino acids. V trimming: 9 bases; J trimming: 7 bases; junction bases outside the gene matches: 7. The CDR3 reads CARGQGSDGELFF. The CDR3, as DNA: TGTGCCAGAGGACAGGGATCGGACGGGGAGCTGTTTTTT.

This clonotype was seen only once. The chain is built from TRBV28 and TRBJ2-3; D remains unclear. This CDR3 spans 16 amino acids. CDR1 and CDR2 (germline): MDHEN, SYDVKM. Between the trimmed V and J ends, which lost 3 bases and 1 base, there was a span of 14 bases. The CDR3 reads CASSFPNNPGTDTQYF. CDR3 DNA: TGTGCCAGCAGTTTCCCGAACAACCCTGGCACAGATACGCAGTATTTT.

The genes are TRBV10-3 and TRBJ1-5; a possible D gene is TRBD1 (6 bases). The CDR3 covers 15 residues. Germline V gene sequence: CDR1 ENHRY, CDR2 SYGVKD. V dropped 2 bases and J dropped 1 base, with 9 bases sitting between them. CDR3 protein: CAISEPGHSNQPQHF. The CDR3, as DNA: TGTGCCATCAGTGAGCCGGGACACAGCAATCAGCCCCAGCATTTT.

This clonotype has a single count. The chain links TRBV9 to TRBJ2-5, with 7 bases identical to TRBD1. The CDR3 has 13 amino acids. The germline V gene has CDR1 SGDLS and CDR2 YYNGEE. Trimming took 4 bases from V and 5 from J; bases not matched to a gene: 5. The CDR3 coding sequence is TGTGCCAGCAGCACAAACAGGGGTGAGACCCAGTACTTC. This codes for CASSTNRGETQYF.

The CDR3 region is CASSQGVYYGYTF. The CDR3 coding sequence is TGTGCCAGCAGCCAAGGAGTCTACTATGGCTACACCTTC. The chain has TRBV3-1 and TRBJ1-2, with D uncertain. The CDR3 totals 13 residues. Germline V gene lookup returns CDR1 LGHDT and CDR2 YNNKEL (reference sequence). Trimming shortened V by 1 base and J by 3 bases, and 6 bases separated the two germline ends.

The rearrangement links TRBV30 to TRBJ2-2; 9 bases map to TRBD1. Germline lookup yields CDR1 GTSNPN and CDR2 SVGIG (reference sequence). The CDR3 runs to 13 residues. J gave up 4 bases and V 5 bases, and 2 bases lay outside the gene matches. The CDR3 protein is CAWDRGGTGELFF. The CDR3, as DNA: TGTGCCTGGGACAGGGGGGGCACCGGGGAGCTGTTTTTT.

V is TRBV23-1 and J is TRBJ1-3, with D possibly TRBD1 on 5 matching bases. TRBV23-1 is annotated as an ORF whose role is uncertain. The CDR3 covers 15 residues. Trimming removed 2 bases at V and 6 bases at J, with 14 bases between. CDR3 bases: TGCGCCAGCAGTCAAACCGGGACGGAGATAAACACCATATATTTT. As protein: CASSQTGTEINTIYF.

The V and J genes are TRBV12-2 and TRBJ2-7; the table's TRBD1 call for D was not verified on the DNA. TRBV12-2 is designated a pseudogene. This CDR3 region has 17 residues. The CDR3 DNA is TGTGCAAGTCGCTTAGGCTGTCAGAGGACGGCGCCCTACGAGCAGTACTTC. Translation: CASRLGCQRTAPYEQYF.

The CDR3: CARGTESSYNEQFF. CDR3 in DNA: TGTGCCAGGGGCACGGAGAGCTCCTACAATGAGCAGTTCTTC. The chain has TRBV2 and TRBJ2-1; D is ambiguous. CDR1 SNHLY and CDR2 FYNNEI come from the germline V gene. The ends were cut back, 9 bases at V and 0 bases at J, with 12 bases in the middle. The CDR3 is 14 amino acids.

This sequence joins TRBV29-1 and TRBJ1-2, with 10 bases that match TRBD1. Looked up from germline, CDR1 is SQVTM and CDR2 is ANQGSEA. The CDR3 runs 14 residues. J gave up 2 bases and V 6 bases, and 6 bases lay outside the gene matches. In DNA form, the CDR3 reads TGCAGCGTGGGGACAGGGGAGGGAAACTATGGCTACACCTTC. Amino acids: CSVGTGEGNYGYTF.

V is TRBV5-6 and J is TRBJ2-7; 9 bases are a match to TRBD1. J lost 1 base, V lost 0 bases, and 5 bases had no gene match. Per the germline V gene, CDR1 is SGHDT and CDR2 is YYEEEE. CDR3 length: 16 amino acids. The CDR3 DNA reads as TGTGCCAGCAGCTTGGAGGGACAGGGACCTTCCTACGAGCAGTACTTC. This encodes CASSLEGQGPSYEQYF.

The chain uses TRBV18 and TRBJ2-3; D is uncertain. Between the trimmed V and J ends, which lost 6 bases and 2 bases, there was a span of 18 bases. The CDR3 is 16 residues long. Per the germline V gene, CDR1 is KGHSH and CDR2 is LQKENI. CDR3 residues: CASSLRSVWTTDTQYF. CDR3 nucleotides: TGTGCCAGCTCCTTAAGATCCGTCTGGACCACAGATACGCAGTATTTT.

The gene calls are TRBV27 and TRBJ2-3, with 11 nucleotides matching TRBD2. The ends lost 6 bases at V and 1 base at J; junction bases unmatched: 9. The CDR3 is 17 residues long. Germline CDR1 MNHEY, CDR2 SMNVEV (reference sequence). CDR3 coding DNA: TGTGCCAGCAGACATCTCACGGGACTAGCGGGCACAGATACGCAGTATTTT. Translating it yields CASRHLTGLAGTDTQYF.

This chain uses TRBV6-1 with TRBJ2-1; 8 nucleotides line up with TRBD2. The CDR3 contains 15 residues. From germline, CDR1 is MNHNS and CDR2 SASEGT. The V and J ends lost 7 bases and 6 bases, in that order; junction bases with no gene match: 11. CDR3 DNA sequence: TGTGCCAGCACTGTCGGGGGGGCAGGCGGCAATGAGCAGTTCTTC. It codes for CASTVGGAGGNEQFF.

The chain has TRBV30 and TRBJ1-1, with D hard to call. The length of the CDR3 is 14 residues. The V and J ends lost 7 bases and 1 base respectively, with 16 bases between them. Germline values: CDR1 GTSNPN, CDR2 SVGIG (reference sequence). DNA of the CDR3: TGTGCCTTCCTGACGTCGGCTTCGAACACTGAAGCTTTCTTT. It codes for CAFLTSASNTEAFF.

This clonotype was detected once. This chain joins TRBV12-3 or TRBV12-4 and TRBJ2-7, with D maybe TRBD1 (6 bases). Deletions cut 1 base from V and 6 bases from J, with 16 bases between. The CDR3 totals 15 residues. CDR3 amino acids: CASSLDGNVQGEQYF. The DNA of the CDR3 is TGTGCCAGCAGTTTAGATGGGAACGTACAGGGCGAGCAGTACTTC.

V gene TRBV20-1 combines with J gene TRBJ2-3; no clear D gene. This CDR3 spans 13 amino acids. From germline, CDR1 is DFQATT and CDR2 SNEGSKA (reference sequence). V was pared by 6 bases and J by 6 bases, with 16 bases between. The CDR3 here is CSAAHHLRDTQYF. CDR3 in DNA: TGCAGTGCCGCGCATCACCTCAGGGATACGCAGTATTTT.

The chain carries TRBV19 and TRBJ1-5, with 9 bases fitting TRBD1. Germline V lookup: CDR1 LNHDA, CDR2 SQIVND (reference sequence). V shed 5 bases, J shed 4 bases, and the junction held 0 bases outside the gene matches. This CDR3 contains 13 residues. CDR3 DNA sequence: TGTGCCAGTAGTGGGACAGGGAATCAGCCCCAGCATTTT. It translates to CASSGTGNQPQHF.